Presented here are 11 T cell receptor beta chains from one specimen sequenced in a study of blood T cell repertoires in COVID-19. Sequencing used immunoSEQ multiplex PCR; TCRdb keeps in-frame clones, though not all of them. The sample records about 100,000 clones, about 85% being singletons. The specimen was peripheral blood. These receptors all stem from a woman aged 70-85 years with active or convalescent COVID-19.

This clone came up a few times. This chain joins TRBV28 and TRBJ2-2; D call uncertain. V shed 6 bases and J shed 8 bases, with 13 bases lying between them. The CDR3 consists of 13 residues. In germline, CDR1 is MDHEN, CDR2 SYDVKM. CDR3 sequence: CASSPVNSGELFF. CDR3 coding DNA: TGTGCCAGCAGCCCGGTGAATTCGGGGGAGCTGTTTTTT.

The V gene is TRBV19, the J gene TRBJ1-2; 7 positions match TRBD1. CDR1 and CDR2 from the germline V gene are LNHDA and SQIVND (reference sequence). CDR3 size: 16 residues. Unmatched junction bases numbered 9, after V lost 5 bases and J lost 0 bases. CDR3 DNA sequence: TGTGCCAGTAGTCCTCGACAGGGTTTGGCTAACTATGGCTACACCTTC. Its translation: CASSPRQGLANYGYTF.

The rearrangement links TRBV10-3 to TRBJ1-5, with TRBD1 matching over 8 bases. The V gene end was trimmed by 4 bases and the J gene end by 4 bases; junction bases not matched to a gene: 6. Germline CDR1 and CDR2: ENHRY and SYGVKD. CDR3 length: 15 residues. The CDR3 reads CAISADRGPNQPQHF. The CDR3 coding sequence is TGTGCCATCAGTGCCGACAGGGGACCAAATCAGCCCCAGCATTTT.

This sequence joins TRBV19 and TRBJ1-1, with 9 positions matching TRBD1. CDR1 is LNHDA, CDR2 SQIVND, per germline (reference sequence). After removal of 3 bases from V and 3 bases from J, the junction contained 2 bases not matched to a gene. The CDR3 covers 14 residues. This CDR3 reads CASSMRQGDTEAFF. CDR3 DNA sequence: TGTGCCAGTAGTATGAGACAGGGGGACACTGAAGCTTTCTTT. Full variable domain (outside the CDR3, taken from reference TRBV19 and TRBJ1-1): DGGITQSPKYLFRKEGQNVTLSCEQNLNHDAMYWYRQDPGQGLRLIYYSQIVNDFQKGDIAEGYSVSREKKESFPLTVTSAQKNPTAFYLCASSMRQGDTEAFFGQGTRLTVV.

The chain links TRBV5-1 to TRBJ1-5; TRBD1 matches at 10 bases. CDR1 SGHRS and CDR2 YFSETQ come from the germline V gene. The CDR3 covers 15 residues. V was pared by 3 bases and J by 2 bases, with 2 bases of the junction left unmatched. CDR3 in amino acids: CASSSGQGGNQPQHF. The CDR3 DNA follows: TGCGCCAGCAGCTCCGGACAGGGGGGCAATCAGCCCCAGCATTTT. Full variable domain (missing parts from reference TRBV5-1 and TRBJ1-5): KAGVTQTPRYLIKTRGQQVTLSCSPISGHRSVSWYQQTPGQGLQFLFEYFSETQRNKGNFPGRFSGRQFSNSRSEMNVSTLELGDSALYLCASSSGQGGNQPQHFGDGTRLSIL.

V is TRBV5-3 and J is TRBJ1-3; 9 bases line up with TRBD1. TRBV5-3 is an ORF, with its function uncertain. V was pared by 7 bases and J by 9 bases, with 8 bases of the junction left unmatched. The CDR3 totals 13 residues. The DNA of the CDR3 is TGTGCCAGAGGGGACAGGGTGCCTCCCACCATATATTTT. Its translation is CARGDRVPPTIYF.

V is TRBV20-1 and J is TRBJ1-6; 10 nucleotides agree with TRBD1. V lost 3 bases to trimming and J lost 8 bases; unmatched junction nucleotides: 1. Germline V gene sequence: CDR1 DFQATT, CDR2 SNEGSKA (reference sequence). CDR3 length: 13 residues. CDR3 in amino acids: CSASGTGDSPLHF. The CDR3 DNA follows: TGCAGTGCTAGTGGGACAGGGGATTCACCCCTCCACTTT.

This chain links TRBV28 with TRBJ1-4; TRBD1 agrees at 11 bases. J was trimmed by 8 bases and V by 3 bases; bases with no gene match: 8. The germline V gene has CDR1 MDHEN and CDR2 SYDVKM. This CDR3 is built from 16 residues. The CDR3 DNA is TGTGCCAGCAGTTTGCCCGGGACAGGGGGGCGGGAAAAACTGTTTTTT. It translates to CASSLPGTGGREKLFF.

This clone came up a few times. The V call is TRBV6-2 or TRBV6-3, the J call TRBJ1-2; no firm D call. CDR1 is MNHEY, CDR2 SVGEGT, per germline. V was cut by 2 bases and J by 6 bases, with 16 bases left in between. CDR3 length: 15 amino acids. The CDR3 nucleotides are TGTGCCAGCAGTTACGACACCCGAAAGGCCAATGGCTACACCTTC. It translates to CASSYDTRKANGYTF.

This sequence joins TRBV6-2 or TRBV6-3 and TRBJ2-7, with 8 bases matching TRBD2. The junction had 12 bases not matched to a gene; V was cut back by 7 bases and J by 4 bases. The CDR3 loop spans 15 amino acids. In germline, CDR1 is MNHEY, CDR2 SVGEGT. The DNA of the CDR3 is TGTGCCAGCACCCCCGAGGCTAGCGGGCGGTACGAGCAGTACTTC. As protein: CASTPEASGRYEQYF.

Regarding this clone: Different DNA sequences within this sample yield the same CDR3. The chain joins TRBV5-1 to TRBJ2-1; 7 bases agree with TRBD1. The length of the CDR3 is 14 residues. Germline assignment: CDR1 SGHRS and CDR2 YFSETQ. Trimming removed 0 bases from V and 4 bases from J; junction bases left unmatched: 1. The CDR3 bases are TGCGCCAGCAGCTTGGGGGACAGATACAATGAGCAGTTCTTC. Translated, it gives CASSLGDRYNEQFF. The variable domain in full, completed from reference TRBV5-1 and TRBJ2-1, reads KAGVTQTPRYLIKTRGQQVTLSCSPISGHRSVSWYQQTPGQGLQFLFEYFSETQRNKGNFPGRFSGRQFSNSRSEMNVSTLELGDSALYLCASSLGDRYNEQFFGPGTRLTVL.